Below, 23 T cell receptor beta chains from the same sample are listed, as sequenced in a study of blood T cells in healthy people across ages. It was with a sample-barcoded 5' primer and a J-beta primer mix that a second PCR of about 7 to 12 cycles was run. TCRdb reprocessed the 5' RACE reads via MiXCR and lists one record per CDR3 protein. The data contain roughly 1,000,000 distinct CDR3 sequences, less than 25% of them singletons. These data also formed part of another study, on T cells of mothers and their children.

Sequences were obtained from blood. Receptors were obtained from a girl aged 2 to 10 in good health.

The rearrangement uses TRBV14 and TRBJ1-1, with TRBD1 identical over 9 bases. CDR1 and CDR2 (germline): SGHDN, FVKESK. V lost 0 bases, J lost 1 base, and 9 bases stayed unmatched. This CDR3 has 18 amino acids. The chain's CDR3 is CASSQDPGTGRRNTEAFF. CDR3 coding DNA: TGTGCCAGCAGCCAAGACCCGGGGACAGGGCGGAGGAACACTGAAGCTTTCTTT.

This clonotype has more than one count but fewer than ten. The J gene is TRBJ2-6, the V gene TRBV5-1; 11 bases fit TRBD1. This CDR3 contains 20 residues. Germline V CDR1 and CDR2: SGHRS, YFSETQ. Trimming cost V 0 bases and J 3 bases; bases outside gene matches: 11. The CDR3 region has the DNA TGCGCCAGCAGCTTGGGGCGCACCGGGACAGGGGGGATTGGGGCCAACGTCCTGACTTTC. Translation gives CASSLGRTGTGGIGANVLTF.

There are a few counts of this clonotype. The chain combines TRBV29-1 with TRBJ2-4, with 11 bases identical to TRBD2. Germline V gene lookup returns CDR1 SQVTM and CDR2 ANQGSEA. Germline trimming cut 7 bases from V and 0 bases from J; bases unmatched to any gene: 11. The CDR3 totals 17 residues. CDR3 nucleotides: TGCAGCGACCCTAGCGGGAGGTTTCGACTAGCCAAAAACATTCAGTACTTC. Translating it yields CSDPSGRFRLAKNIQYF.

V and J are TRBV20-1 and TRBJ1-5, with a tentative D call TRBD1 (5 bases). The CDR3 spans 14 residues. The V end was cut by 5 bases, the J end by 3 bases, with 14 bases between. In germline, CDR1 is DFQATT, CDR2 SNEGSKA (reference sequence). This CDR3 reads CSAGGRSDNQPQHF. The CDR3 DNA sequence: TGCAGTGCTGGGGGGAGAAGTGACAATCAGCCCCAGCATTTT.

This clonotype was seen a handful of times. The chain recombines TRBV3-1 with TRBJ2-1; 9 bases match TRBD1. The end of the DNA is better explained by TRBJ2-5, so the J call may be wrong. CDR3 length: 12 residues. CDR1 and CDR2 (germline): LGHDT, YNNKEL (reference sequence). The CDR3 DNA follows: TGTGCCTGCACAGGGGGCGGGGAGACCCAGTACTTC. It is translated as CACTGGGETQYF.

The chain links TRBV4-3 to TRBJ1-4; TRBD1 matches at 8 bases. The CDR3 contains 15 residues. The V and J ends lost 2 bases and 8 bases, in that order; junction bases with no gene match: 7. Germline V gene lookup returns CDR1 LGHNA and CDR2 YSLEER. The CDR3 coding sequence is TGCGCCAGCAGCCAAAATACAGGGGGTTGGGAAAAACTGTTTTTT. Translation: CASSQNTGGWEKLFF.

In this sample, this clonotype turned up a few times. The chain is built from TRBV20-1 and TRBJ2-5; 8 bases line up with TRBD2. The DNA matches TRBJ2-1 better at its end, which makes the J call doubtful. This CDR3 is 13 amino acids long. CDR1 and CDR2 from the germline V gene are DFQATT and SNEGSKA (reference sequence). The CDR3 sequence: CSLTGGNGHEQFF. In DNA, the CDR3 is TGCAGTCTCACGGGGGGGAACGGGCATGAGCAGTTCTTC.

This clonotype has a handful of counts. The CDR3 spells CASGLGAGEISYEQYF. As DNA, the CDR3 is TGTGCCAGCGGGCTAGGGGCGGGAGAAATTTCCTACGAGCAGTACTTC. The V gene is TRBV7-9, the J gene TRBJ2-7, with 7 bases lining up with TRBD2. The CDR3 is 16 residues long. Losses at the gene ends were 8 bases for V and 1 base for J; bases not matched to a gene: 14. Looked up from germline, CDR1 is SEHNR and CDR2 is FQNEAQ (reference sequence).

This clonotype was counted at least ten times. V gene TRBV29-1 combines with J gene TRBJ2-5; unclear D gene. Trimming removed 4 bases from V and 2 bases from J, with 11 bases in between. Germline CDR1 and CDR2: SQVTM and ANQGSEA. The CDR3 is made up of 13 amino acids. The CDR3 DNA is TGCAGCGTTGTTTCAGAATCACAAGAGACCCAGTACTTC. Its protein product is CSVVSESQETQYF.

On this clonotype: The germline gene is not matched at one end of the junction; a read error may be the cause. The rearrangement uses TRBV2 and TRBJ2-5; 8 nucleotides match TRBD2. In germline, CDR1 is SNHLY, CDR2 FYNNEI. CDR3 size: 13 residues. The CDR3 loop is CASTGRGRETLYF. The CDR3 coding sequence is TGTGCCAGCACCGGGAGGGGACGGGAGACCCTGTACTTC.

This clonotype was seen a few times. The J gene is TRBJ2-5, the V gene TRBV11-2, with 7 bases fitting TRBD1. The ends lost 4 bases at V and 5 bases at J; junction bases unmatched: 7. The CDR3 sequence is 14 residues long. Germline loops: CDR1 SGHAT, CDR2 FQNNGV. The CDR3 nucleotides read TGTGCCAGCAGCTCCCCCGACAGGGCGGAGACCCAGTACTTC. This codes for CASSSPDRAETQYF.

The chain carries TRBV2 and TRBJ2-5, with 7 bases matching TRBD2. Germline assignment: CDR1 SNHLY and CDR2 FYNNEI. This CDR3 has 15 amino acids. Trimming at V came to 6 bases and at J to 0 bases, leaving 7 bases not matched to a gene. CDR3 sequence reads: CASRRAGTDQETQYF. The CDR3 DNA follows: TGTGCCAGCAGGAGAGCGGGGACGGACCAAGAGACCCAGTACTTC.

This clonotype was detected a few times. The rearrangement links TRBV27 to TRBJ2-4; no reliable D call. CDR1 and CDR2 from the germline V gene are MNHEY and SMNVEV (reference sequence). The length of the CDR3 is 13 residues. Trimming took off 5 bases at V and 7 bases at J, with 12 bases between the two ends. This CDR3 is CASSPHGWNIQYF. The CDR3 bases are TGTGCCAGCAGTCCCCATGGGTGGAACATTCAGTACTTC.

Comment on this clonotype: The CDR3 does not close with the conserved phenylalanine or tryptophan, likely indicating a read error. The CDR3 here is CASSFRDNTEAFL. The DNA for the CDR3 is TGTGCCAGCAGTTTCCGGGATAACACTGAAGCTTTCCTT. V is TRBV12-3 or TRBV12-4 and J is TRBJ1-1; D unclear. The CDR3 loop spans 13 amino acids. Between the trimmed V and J ends, which lost 3 bases and 2 bases, there was a span of 7 bases.

The rearrangement uses TRBV12-3 or TRBV12-4 and TRBJ1-1, with 8 bases aligning to TRBD1. The V segment lost 5 bases and the J segment 3 bases; nucleotides outside the gene matches: 5. The CDR3 runs to 14 residues. CDR3 residues: CASSIRTGHTEAFF. The CDR3 DNA sequence: TGTGCCAGCAGTATAAGGACAGGGCACACTGAAGCTTTCTTT.

This clonotype was seen a handful of times. The chain carries TRBV20-1 and TRBJ1-6, with 9 bases aligning to TRBD1. CDR3 length equals 14 residues. V lost 0 bases and J lost 9; bases outside the gene matches: 3. CDR1 and CDR2 from the germline V gene are DFQATT and SNEGSKA (reference sequence). The CDR3 DNA follows: TGCAGTGCTAGAGATACAGGGGGCTCTTCACCCCTCCACTTT. Its protein is CSARDTGGSSPLHF.

The chain has TRBV12-3 or TRBV12-4 and TRBJ2-5, with D unclear. TRBJ2-1 explains the end of the DNA better; the J call may be wrong. The CDR3 covers 11 residues. The CDR3 region is CASSGVLGQFF. In nucleotides, the CDR3 is TGTGCCAGCAGTGGGGTCTTGGGGCAGTTCTTC.

The chain carries TRBV20-1 and TRBJ2-5; D gene unclear. The CDR3 runs 11 residues. The ends were cut back, 7 bases at V and 2 bases at J, with 8 bases in the middle. Per germline, CDR1 DFQATT and CDR2 SNEGSKA (reference sequence). The CDR3 DNA is TGCAGTGGCCTGGGGCAAGAGACCCAGTACTTC. This sequence encodes CSGLGQETQYF.

This chain links TRBV29-1 with TRBJ1-2; TRBD1 matches at 7 bases. CDR1 and CDR2 (germline): SQVTM, ANQGSEA. CDR3 size: 12 residues. The J segment lost 5 bases and the V segment lost 5 bases, leaving 5 bases of the junction unmatched. In DNA form, the CDR3 reads TGCAGCGTTCTGACAGGGACTTATGGCTACACCTTC. Translated, it gives CSVLTGTYGYTF.

The chain recombines TRBV6-6 with TRBJ2-7; D unresolved. The CDR3 length is 16 residues. Looked up from germline, CDR1 is MNHNY and CDR2 is SVGAGI (reference sequence). Trimming left V 0 bases short and J 0 bases short, with 12 bases between. DNA for the CDR3: TGTGCCAGCAGTTACTCGTTCAACCCCAGCTCCTACGAGCAGTACTTC. The encoded protein is CASSYSFNPSSYEQYF.

This clonotype was seen a handful of times. The CDR3 here is CASSSVGTQYF. CDR3 coding DNA: TGTGCCAGCAGCTCCGTCGGTACGCAGTATTTT. This rearrangement joins TRBV7-2 to TRBJ2-5, with unresolved D. The J call may be wrong; the DNA end is better matched by TRBJ2-3. This CDR3 region has 11 residues. Germline V gene lookup returns CDR1 SGHTA and CDR2 FQGNSA.

The J gene is TRBJ2-3, the V gene TRBV28; D may be TRBD1 (5 bases). The CDR3 contains 14 residues. The germline V and J ends were trimmed by 4 bases and 2 bases, with 10 bases remaining between them. Looked up from germline, CDR1 is MDHEN and CDR2 is SYDVKM. CDR3 residues: CASSSDSTTDTQYF. CDR3 bases: TGTGCCAGCAGTTCAGACAGCACCACAGATACGCAGTATTTT. Supplemented by reference TRBV28 and TRBJ2-3, the full variable domain reads DVKVTQSSRYLVKRTGEKVFLECVQDMDHENMFWYRQDPGLGLRLIYFSYDVKMKEKGDIPEGYSVSREKKERFSLILESASTNQTSMYLCASSSDSTTDTQYFGPGTRLTVL.

The chain couples TRBV12-3 or TRBV12-4 to TRBJ2-1; 8 nucleotides match TRBD2. The CDR3 is 14 residues long. With V trimmed by 11 bases and J by 0 bases, 6 bases remained unmatched. CDR3 DNA sequence: TGTGCCGGGAAGCGGGGGAGCTCCTACAATGAGCAGTTCTTC. Its protein is CAGKRGSSYNEQFF.